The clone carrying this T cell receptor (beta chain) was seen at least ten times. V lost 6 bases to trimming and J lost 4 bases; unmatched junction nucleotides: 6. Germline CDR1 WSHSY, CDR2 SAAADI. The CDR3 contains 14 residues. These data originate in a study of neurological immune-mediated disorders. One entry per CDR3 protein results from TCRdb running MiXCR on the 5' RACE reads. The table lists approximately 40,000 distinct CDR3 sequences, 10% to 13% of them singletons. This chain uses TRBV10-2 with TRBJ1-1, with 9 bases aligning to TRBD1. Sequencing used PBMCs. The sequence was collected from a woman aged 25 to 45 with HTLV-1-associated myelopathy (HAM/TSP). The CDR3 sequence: CASSLGQGSTEAFF. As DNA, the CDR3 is TGCGCCAGCAGCCTTGGACAGGGGTCCACTGAAGCTTTCTTT.